The 26 T cell receptor beta chains given below trace back to one sample, sequenced in a study of blood T cells in healthy people across ages. Primers used in a second PCR of about 6 to 12 cycles were a sample-barcoded 5' primer and a J-beta primer mix. TCRdb itself ran the 5' RACE reads through MiXCR, one entry per CDR3 protein. The sample has 1,800,000 or so distinct CDR3 sequences, approximately 39% seen once; the top ten hold under 30%. The material sequenced was blood. The receptors were gathered from a human donor in good health.

This clonotype has a single count. The chain links TRBV20-1 to TRBJ2-7; D not certain. The V end lost 6 bases, the J end lost 3 bases, and 12 bases lay between the germline ends. The germline CDR1 and CDR2 sequences are DFQATT and SNEGSKA (reference sequence). This CDR3 is 12 amino acids long. The CDR3 region has the DNA TGCAGTGCCACCTCCGTCGACTACGAGCAGTACTTC. Translated, it gives CSATSVDYEQYF.

The CDR3 region is CASSLNFGQGYNEQFF. The CDR3 DNA is TGTGCCAGCAGCTTAAACTTCGGACAGGGCTACAATGAGCAGTTCTTC. The chain has TRBV7-2 and TRBJ2-1; TRBD1 agrees at 8 bases. Trimming at V came to 2 bases and at J to 3 bases, leaving 6 bases not matched to a gene. The CDR3 consists of 16 residues. Germline assignment: CDR1 SGHTA and CDR2 FQGNSA.

The chain carries TRBV20-1 and TRBJ2-5, with D unclear. Germline CDR1 DFQATT, CDR2 SNEGSKA (reference sequence). V lost 5 bases and J 1 base, leaving 14 bases between the germline ends. This CDR3 spans 14 amino acids. The CDR3 protein is CSAYSRLGQETQYF. CDR3 nucleotides: TGCAGTGCTTATTCACGCCTAGGCCAAGAGACCCAGTACTTC.

The genes are TRBV29-1 and TRBJ1-2; a weak D match, TRBD1 (5 bases). Germline V CDR1 and CDR2: SQVTM, ANQGSEA. The CDR3 loop spans 13 amino acids. V gave up 1 base and J gave up 4 bases, with 10 bases separating them. CDR3 nucleotides: TGCAGCGTTGAAGCAGGGAGTCGCTATGGCTACACCTTC. Its translation is CSVEAGSRYGYTF.

The gene calls are TRBV28 and TRBJ1-1; the D is unclear. V was trimmed by 4 bases and J by 6 bases, leaving 21 bases between them. From germline, CDR1 is MDHEN and CDR2 SYDVKM. This CDR3 spans 16 amino acids. CDR3 nucleotide sequence: TGTGCCAGCAGTTCCACCCCGGGCGGTTCCGCGGCTGAAGCTTTCTTT. Translated, it gives CASSSTPGGSAAEAFF.

This chain links TRBV7-2 with TRBJ1-4; 9 bases match TRBD1. Trimming removed 6 bases from V and 3 bases from J; junction bases left unmatched: 5. CDR1 SGHTA and CDR2 FQGNSA come from the germline V gene. The length of the CDR3 is 15 residues. CDR3 residues: CASSTTGGPNEKLFF. CDR3 DNA: TGTGCCAGCAGTACCACAGGGGGCCCTAATGAAAAACTGTTTTTT.

A word on this clonotype: A read error may produce the germline difference seen at one junction end. This chain uses TRBV5-6 with TRBJ2-1, with a possible D match to TRBD2 (5 bases). This CDR3 has 13 residues. The germline CDR1 and CDR2 sequences are SGHDT and YYEEEE. The DNA for the CDR3 is TGTGCCGGCAGCTTCTTGTTAGCGCATGAGCAGTTCTTC. Protein sequence: CAGSFLLAHEQFF. The variable domain in full, with the rest retrieved from reference TRBV5-6 and TRBJ2-1, is DAGVTQSPTHLIKTRGQQVTLRCSPKSGHDTVSWYQQALGQGPQFIFQYYEEEERQRGNFPDRFSGHQFPNYSSELNVNALLLGDSALYLCAGSFLLAHEQFFGPGTRLTVL.

The rearrangement uses TRBV18 and TRBJ2-7; D is possibly TRBD1 (5 bases). The assigned J gene may be wrong: the sequence end matches TRBJ2-5 better. Looked up from germline, CDR1 is KGHSH and CDR2 is LQKENI. The CDR3 contains 15 residues. CDR3 DNA sequence: TGTGCCAGCTCACCACCGGGCAGGGCGGACGAGACCCAGTACTTC. Residues: CASSPPGRADETQYF.

The chain employs TRBV2 and TRBJ2-5; TRBD1 might be the D (5 bases). Trimming removed 5 bases from V and 2 bases from J, with 12 bases in between. The CDR3 has 14 amino acids. CDR1 is SNHLY and CDR2 is FYNNEI in the germline V gene. The CDR3 reads CASSQTVPQETQYF. The DNA for the CDR3 is TGTGCCAGCAGTCAGACAGTGCCTCAAGAGACCCAGTACTTC.

This clonotype was observed at least ten times. The rearrangement uses TRBV29-1 and TRBJ2-3, with D possibly being TRBD1 (6 bases). CDR3 size: 16 residues. Germline assignment: CDR1 SQVTM and CDR2 ANQGSEA. V was cut by 2 bases and J by 2 bases, with 17 bases left in between. CDR3 in DNA: TGCAGCGTTGAAAAGACCGGGACACCATCCACAGATACGCAGTATTTT. Translating gives CSVEKTGTPSTDTQYF.

The rearrangement joins TRBV5-4 to TRBJ2-1; a weak D match, TRBD2 (5 bases). Deletions cut 0 bases from V and 7 bases from J, with 14 bases between. Germline V gives CDR1 SGHNT, CDR2 YYREEE (reference sequence). The CDR3 covers 15 residues. The chain's CDR3 is CASSLDGGRGNEQFF. For the CDR3, the DNA is TGTGCCAGCAGCTTGGATGGCGGTCGAGGGAATGAGCAGTTCTTC.

The chain joins TRBV4-3 to TRBJ2-3; 11 positions agree with TRBD1. The CDR3 totals 16 residues. The J segment lost 5 bases and the V segment lost 3 bases, leaving 7 bases of the junction unmatched. Germline V lookup: CDR1 LGHNA, CDR2 YSLEER. The CDR3 sequence: CASSHRTGGGEDTQYF. Here the CDR3 DNA reads TGCGCCAGCAGCCACCGGACAGGGGGCGGGGAAGATACGCAGTATTTT.

The CDR3 protein is CASGLVQWGALPDEAFF. CDR3 nucleotides: TGTGCTAGTGGTTTGGTACAGTGGGGCGCGCTGCCCGATGAAGCTTTCTTT. V gene TRBV12-5 combines with J gene TRBJ1-1; maybe TRBD1 (5 bases). Germline loops: CDR1 LGHNT, CDR2 FRNRAP. The V end lost 0 bases, the J end lost 7 bases, and 21 bases lay between the germline ends. This CDR3 contains 17 residues.

Regarding this clonotype: This may stem from a read error, because a much larger clone lies one nucleotide away. The chain combines TRBV29-1 with TRBJ2-6; D unresolved. V was shortened by 5 bases and J by 2 bases, with 10 bases between the two germline ends. The CDR3 contains 14 residues. From germline, CDR1 is SQVTM and CDR2 ANQGSEA. The CDR3 sequence is CSVRVLAGANVLTF. CDR3 sequence (DNA): TGCAGCGTTAGGGTTTTAGCTGGGGCCAACGTCCTGACTTTC.

The chain recombines TRBV10-3 with TRBJ1-5, with D hard to call. This CDR3 has 13 residues. The germline V gene has CDR1 ENHRY and CDR2 SYGVKD. Trimming took 3 bases from V and 3 from J, leaving 6 bases between them. CDR3 in DNA: TGTGCCATCAGTGACCAGTTCAATCAGCCCCAGCATTTT. It codes for CAISDQFNQPQHF.

V is TRBV12-3 or TRBV12-4 and J is TRBJ2-1, with TRBD2 as a possible D gene (6 bases). The CDR3 sequence is 16 residues long. The V end lost 6 bases, the J end lost 0 bases, and 15 bases lay between the germline ends. The CDR3 is CASRPNTGSSYNEQFF. The CDR3 DNA sequence: TGTGCCAGCAGGCCAAACACCGGGAGCTCCTACAATGAGCAGTTCTTC.

The rearrangement joins TRBV6-5 to TRBJ2-3; the D is unclear. V dropped 2 bases and J dropped 2 bases, with 14 bases sitting between them. The germline V gene encodes CDR1 MNHEY and CDR2 SVGAGI. This CDR3 has 16 amino acids. Here the CDR3 DNA reads TGTGCCAGCAGTTACGATGGTGGGAAGACCACAGATACGCAGTATTTT. Protein product: CASSYDGGKTTDTQYF.

The chain combines TRBV29-1 with TRBJ2-7; possible D gene TRBD1, 5 bases. The germline V and J ends were trimmed by 8 bases and 0 bases, with 17 bases remaining between them. Germline V gene lookup returns CDR1 SQVTM and CDR2 ANQGSEA. The CDR3 sequence is 14 residues long. The CDR3 DNA reads TGCAGCATCTTTGGGGTTCAGGGCTCCTACGAGCAGTACTTC. This sequence encodes CSIFGVQGSYEQYF.

This chain joins TRBV5-1 and TRBJ2-1; the D gene is possibly TRBD2 (5 bases). CDR3 length: 12 amino acids. The V end lost 2 bases, the J end lost 8 bases, and 8 bases lay between the germline ends. The germline CDR1 and CDR2 sequences are SGHRS and YFSETQ. The CDR3: CASSLERYEQFF. In DNA form, the CDR3 reads TGCGCCAGCAGCTTAGAGCGGTATGAGCAGTTCTTC.

This rearrangement joins TRBV7-3 to TRBJ1-3, with D hard to call. The CDR3 has 14 residues. Germline V gives CDR1 SGHTA, CDR2 FQGTGA. The V end lost 1 base, the J end lost 4 bases, and 8 bases lay between the germline ends. CDR3 protein: CASSLNHEGNTIYF. CDR3 coding DNA: TGTGCCAGCAGCTTAAACCACGAGGGAAACACCATATATTTT.

This clonotype was observed at least ten times. This chain joins TRBV5-5 and TRBJ2-1; the match to TRBD2 covers 14 bases. Germline-derived CDR1 and CDR2 are SGHKS and YYEKEE (reference sequence). J lost 8 bases, V lost 7 bases, and 2 bases had no gene match. The CDR3 covers 13 residues. Written as DNA, the CDR3 is TGTGCCAGCGGGACTAGCGGGGGAGATGAGCAGTTCTTC. It codes for CASGTSGGDEQFF.

The chain has TRBV4-3 and TRBJ1-2; D is possibly TRBD1 (6 bases). Trimming pared 0 bases from V and 3 bases from J, leaving 23 bases between. The CDR3 spans 19 residues. Looked up from germline, CDR1 is LGHNA and CDR2 is YSLEER. The DNA for the CDR3 is TGCGCCAGCAGCCAAGATTTAGGGAACGGTCCAGGGGCGTACTATGGCTACACCTTC. It is translated as CASSQDLGNGPGAYYGYTF.

V is TRBV18 and J is TRBJ2-7; no reliable D call. The CDR3 extends over 15 amino acids. The V gene lost 3 bases and the J gene lost 5 bases, with 17 bases spanning the gap. The V gene's germline CDR1 is KGHSH and CDR2 LQKENI. CDR3: CASSPIFGVGHEQYF. For the CDR3, the DNA is TGTGCCAGCTCACCGATTTTTGGGGTAGGCCACGAGCAGTACTTC.

This chain links TRBV29-1 with TRBJ1-1, with a tentative D call TRBD1 (5 bases). The germline V and J ends were trimmed by 6 bases and 0 bases, with 14 bases remaining between them. This CDR3 has 14 amino acids. Germline values: CDR1 SQVTM, CDR2 ANQGSEA. The DNA for the CDR3 is TGCAGCGTACTATCACAGGTAGTGAACACTGAAGCTTTCTTT. This translates into CSVLSQVVNTEAFF. Complete variable domain (other parts from reference TRBV29-1 and TRBJ1-1): SAVISQKPSRDICQRGTSLTIQCQVDSQVTMMFWYRQQPGQSLTLIATANQGSEATYESGFVIDKFPISRPNLTFSTLTVSNMSPEDSSIYLCSVLSQVVNTEAFFGQGTRLTVV.

This sequence joins TRBV20-1 and TRBJ2-5; tentatively, D is TRBD2 (6 bases). The CDR3 is 15 amino acids. V gave up 6 bases and J gave up 2 bases, with 19 bases separating them. The germline V gene has CDR1 DFQATT and CDR2 SNEGSKA (reference sequence). Here the CDR3 reads CSAPREWDSQETQYF. CDR3 coding DNA: TGCAGTGCGCCAAGAGAGTGGGACTCTCAAGAGACCCAGTACTTC.

The CDR3 DNA follows: TGTGCCAGCAGCCAAGTATCACAGCCCAAGGGCGAAGCTTTCTTT. Translation gives CASSQVSQPKGEAFF. The chain uses TRBV4-2 and TRBJ1-1; D call uncertain. The CDR3 runs 15 residues. Germline V gene sequence: CDR1 LGHNA, CDR2 YNFKEQ. V lost 1 base and J 8 bases, leaving 17 bases between the germline ends.